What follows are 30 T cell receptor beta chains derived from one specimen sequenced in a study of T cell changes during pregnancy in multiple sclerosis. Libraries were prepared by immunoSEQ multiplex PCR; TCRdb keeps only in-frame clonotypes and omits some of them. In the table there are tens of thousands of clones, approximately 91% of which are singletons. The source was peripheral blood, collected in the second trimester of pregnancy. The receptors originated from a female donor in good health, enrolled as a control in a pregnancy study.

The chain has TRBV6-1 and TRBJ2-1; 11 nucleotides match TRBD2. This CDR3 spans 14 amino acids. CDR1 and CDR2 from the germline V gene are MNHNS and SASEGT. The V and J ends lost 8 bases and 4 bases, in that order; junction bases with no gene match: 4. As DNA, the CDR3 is TGTGCCAGCCTCCGGACTAGCGGGTACAATGAGCAGTTCTTC. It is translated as CASLRTSGYNEQFF.

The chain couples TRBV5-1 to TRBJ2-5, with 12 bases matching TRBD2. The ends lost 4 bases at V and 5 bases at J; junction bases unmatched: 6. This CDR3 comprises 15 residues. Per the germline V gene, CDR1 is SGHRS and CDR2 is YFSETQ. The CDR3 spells CASSPASGGAETQYF. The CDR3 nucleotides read TGCGCCAGCAGCCCCGCTAGCGGGGGGGCGGAGACCCAGTACTTC.

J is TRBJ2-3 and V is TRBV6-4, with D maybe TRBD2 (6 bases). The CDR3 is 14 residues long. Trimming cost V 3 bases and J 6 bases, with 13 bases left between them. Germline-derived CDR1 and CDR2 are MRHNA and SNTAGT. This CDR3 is CASSEGGDQDTQYF. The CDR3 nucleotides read TGTGCCAGCAGTGAGGGCGGGGACCAGGATACGCAGTATTTT.

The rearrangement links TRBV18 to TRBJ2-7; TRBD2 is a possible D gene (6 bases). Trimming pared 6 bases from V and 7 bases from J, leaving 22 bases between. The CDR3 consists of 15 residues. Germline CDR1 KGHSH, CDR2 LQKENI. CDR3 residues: CASSDRGPTGGEQYF. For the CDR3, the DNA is TGTGCCAGCTCGGATCGGGGACCGACCGGGGGAGAGCAGTACTTC.

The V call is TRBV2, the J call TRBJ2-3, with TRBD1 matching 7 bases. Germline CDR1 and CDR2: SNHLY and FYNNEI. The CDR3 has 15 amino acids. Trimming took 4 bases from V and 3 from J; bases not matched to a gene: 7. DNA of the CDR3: TGTGCCAGCAGTGCGGACAGGACCAAAACAGATACGCAGTATTTT. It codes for CASSADRTKTDTQYF.

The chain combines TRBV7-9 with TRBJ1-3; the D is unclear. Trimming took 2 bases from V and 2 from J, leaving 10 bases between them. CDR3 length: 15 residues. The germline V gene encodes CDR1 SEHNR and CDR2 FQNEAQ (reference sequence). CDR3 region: CASSLSPGTGNTIYF. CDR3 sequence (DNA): TGTGCCAGCAGCTTAAGTCCGGGGACTGGAAACACCATATATTTT.

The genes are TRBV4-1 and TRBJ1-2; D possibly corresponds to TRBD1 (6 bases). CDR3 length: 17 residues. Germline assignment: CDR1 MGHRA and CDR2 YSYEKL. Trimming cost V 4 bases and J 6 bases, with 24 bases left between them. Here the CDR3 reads CASSPSRDTFLRDGYTF. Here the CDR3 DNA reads TGCGCCAGCAGCCCTTCCCGGGACACCTTTCTTCGGGATGGCTACACCTTC.

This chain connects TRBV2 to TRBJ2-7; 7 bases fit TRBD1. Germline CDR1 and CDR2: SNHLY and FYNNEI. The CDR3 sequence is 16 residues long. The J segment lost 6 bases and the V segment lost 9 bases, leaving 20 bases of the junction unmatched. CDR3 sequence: CASSYRPRQGMSEQYF. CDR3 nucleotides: TGTGCCAGTAGTTATAGGCCGAGACAGGGTATGAGCGAGCAGTACTTC.

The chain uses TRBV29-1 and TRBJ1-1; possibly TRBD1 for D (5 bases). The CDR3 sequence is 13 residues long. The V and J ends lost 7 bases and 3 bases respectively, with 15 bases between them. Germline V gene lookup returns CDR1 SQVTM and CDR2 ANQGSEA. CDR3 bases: TGCAGCGCCGAGCCCGGAGGGGACACTGAAGCTTTCTTT. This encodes CSAEPGGDTEAFF.

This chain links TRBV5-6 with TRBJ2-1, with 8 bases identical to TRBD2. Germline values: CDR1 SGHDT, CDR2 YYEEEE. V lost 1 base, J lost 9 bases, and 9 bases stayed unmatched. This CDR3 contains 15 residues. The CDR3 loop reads CASSLNSGRAAEQFF. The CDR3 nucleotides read TGTGCCAGCAGCTTGAATTCCGGGAGGGCCGCTGAGCAGTTCTTC.

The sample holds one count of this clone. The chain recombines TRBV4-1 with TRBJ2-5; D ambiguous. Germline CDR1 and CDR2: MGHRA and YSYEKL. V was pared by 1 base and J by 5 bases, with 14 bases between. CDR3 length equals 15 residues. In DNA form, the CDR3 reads TGCGCCAGCAGCCAAGGAGTCGCGAACGAGGAGACCCAGTACTTC. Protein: CASSQGVANEETQYF.

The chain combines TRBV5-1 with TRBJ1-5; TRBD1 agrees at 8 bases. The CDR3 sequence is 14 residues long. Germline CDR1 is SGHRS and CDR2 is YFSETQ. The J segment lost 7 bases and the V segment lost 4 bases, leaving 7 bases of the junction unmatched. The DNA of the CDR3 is TGCGCCAGCAGCCCATCAGGGGGCCACCAGCCCCAGCATTTT. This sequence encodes CASSPSGGHQPQHF.

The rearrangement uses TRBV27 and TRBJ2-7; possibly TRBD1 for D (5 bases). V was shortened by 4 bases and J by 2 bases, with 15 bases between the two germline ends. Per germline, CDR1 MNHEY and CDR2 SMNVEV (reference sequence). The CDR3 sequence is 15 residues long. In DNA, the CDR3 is TGTGCCAGCAGTTGGGGCGCAGGGATAGCCTACGAGCAGTACTTC. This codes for CASSWGAGIAYEQYF.

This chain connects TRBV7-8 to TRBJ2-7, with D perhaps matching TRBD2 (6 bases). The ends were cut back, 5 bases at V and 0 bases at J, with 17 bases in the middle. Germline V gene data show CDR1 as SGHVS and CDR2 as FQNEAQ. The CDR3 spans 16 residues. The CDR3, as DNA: TGTGCCAGCAGCCCTCAGATGGCGGGATACTCCTACGAGCAGTACTTC. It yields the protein CASSPQMAGYSYEQYF.

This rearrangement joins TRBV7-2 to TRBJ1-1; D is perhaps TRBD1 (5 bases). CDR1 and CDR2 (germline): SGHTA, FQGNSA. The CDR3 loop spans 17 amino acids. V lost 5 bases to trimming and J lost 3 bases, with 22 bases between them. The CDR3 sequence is CASSRGSGGTTHTEAFF. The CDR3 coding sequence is TGTGCCAGCAGCCGTGGAAGCGGGGGAACGACGCACACTGAAGCTTTCTTT.

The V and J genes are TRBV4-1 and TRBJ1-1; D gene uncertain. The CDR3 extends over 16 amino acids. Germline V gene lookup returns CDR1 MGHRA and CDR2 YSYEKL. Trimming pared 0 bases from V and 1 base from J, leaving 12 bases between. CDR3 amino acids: CASSQEGRKRNTEAFF. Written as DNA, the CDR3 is TGCGCCAGCAGCCAAGAGGGGAGGAAGCGGAACACTGAAGCTTTCTTT.

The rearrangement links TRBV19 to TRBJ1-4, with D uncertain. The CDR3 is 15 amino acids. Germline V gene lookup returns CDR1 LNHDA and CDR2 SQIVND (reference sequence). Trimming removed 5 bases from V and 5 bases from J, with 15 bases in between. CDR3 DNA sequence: TGTGCCAGTAGTGCGTCCGGGAGGGTAAATGAAAAACTGTTTTTT. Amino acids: CASSASGRVNEKLFF.

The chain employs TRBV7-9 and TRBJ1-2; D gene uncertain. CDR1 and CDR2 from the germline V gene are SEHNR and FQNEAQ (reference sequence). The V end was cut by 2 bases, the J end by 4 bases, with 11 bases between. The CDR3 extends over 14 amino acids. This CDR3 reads CASSLNSIGYGYTF. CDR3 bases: TGTGCCAGCAGCTTAAACAGTATCGGCTATGGCTACACCTTC.

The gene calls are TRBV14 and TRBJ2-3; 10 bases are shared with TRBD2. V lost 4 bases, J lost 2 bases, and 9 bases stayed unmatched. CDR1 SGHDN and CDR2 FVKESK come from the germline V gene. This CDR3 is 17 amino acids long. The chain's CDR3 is CASSPRGLARATDTQYF. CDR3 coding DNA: TGTGCCAGCAGCCCCAGGGGACTAGCGAGGGCCACAGATACGCAGTATTTT.

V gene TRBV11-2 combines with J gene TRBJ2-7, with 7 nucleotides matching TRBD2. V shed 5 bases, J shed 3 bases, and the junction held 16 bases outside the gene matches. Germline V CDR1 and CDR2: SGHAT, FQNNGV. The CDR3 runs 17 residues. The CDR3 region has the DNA TGTGCCAGCAGCCGCCTTCGATTGTGGGAGGGCTTCTACGAGCAGTACTTC. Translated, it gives CASSRLRLWEGFYEQYF.

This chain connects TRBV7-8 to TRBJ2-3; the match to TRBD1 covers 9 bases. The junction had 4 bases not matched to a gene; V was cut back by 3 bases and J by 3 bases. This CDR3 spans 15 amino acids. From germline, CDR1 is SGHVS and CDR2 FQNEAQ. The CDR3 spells CASSLGQGVTDTQYF. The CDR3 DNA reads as TGTGCCAGCAGCTTGGGACAGGGAGTGACAGATACGCAGTATTTT.

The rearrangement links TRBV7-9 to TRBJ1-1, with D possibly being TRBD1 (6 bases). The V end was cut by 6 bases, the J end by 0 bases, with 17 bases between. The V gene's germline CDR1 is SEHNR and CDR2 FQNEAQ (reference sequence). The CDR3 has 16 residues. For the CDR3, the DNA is TGTGCCAGCAGTTCAATGACAGGCCCGATGAACACTGAAGCTTTCTTT. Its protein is CASSSMTGPMNTEAFF.

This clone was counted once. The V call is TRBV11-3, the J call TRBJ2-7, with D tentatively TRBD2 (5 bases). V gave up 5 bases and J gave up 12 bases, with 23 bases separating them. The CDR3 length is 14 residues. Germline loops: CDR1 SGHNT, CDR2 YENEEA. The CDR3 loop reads CASSQPLGNSRWYF. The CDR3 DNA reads TGTGCCAGCAGCCAACCCCTCGGGAACTCCCGATGGTACTTC.

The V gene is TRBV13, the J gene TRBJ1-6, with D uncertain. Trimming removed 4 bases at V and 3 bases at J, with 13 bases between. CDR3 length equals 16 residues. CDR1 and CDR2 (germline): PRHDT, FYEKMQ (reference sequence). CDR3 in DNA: TGTGCCAGCAGCTCGCAGCGGTCGCACTATAATTCACCCCTCCACTTT. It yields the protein CASSSQRSHYNSPLHF.

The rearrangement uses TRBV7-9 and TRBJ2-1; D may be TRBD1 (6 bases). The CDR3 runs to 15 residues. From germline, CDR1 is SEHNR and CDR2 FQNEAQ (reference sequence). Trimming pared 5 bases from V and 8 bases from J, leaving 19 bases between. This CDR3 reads CASSRSQQGLDEQFF. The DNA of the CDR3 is TGTGCCAGCAGCCGATCTCAACAGGGTTTAGATGAGCAGTTCTTC.

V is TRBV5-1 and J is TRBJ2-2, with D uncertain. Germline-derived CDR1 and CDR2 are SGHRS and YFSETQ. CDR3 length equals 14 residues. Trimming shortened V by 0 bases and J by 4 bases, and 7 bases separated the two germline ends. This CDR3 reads CASSLAASTGELFF. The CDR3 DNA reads TGCGCCAGCAGCTTGGCAGCGTCCACCGGGGAGCTGTTTTTT.

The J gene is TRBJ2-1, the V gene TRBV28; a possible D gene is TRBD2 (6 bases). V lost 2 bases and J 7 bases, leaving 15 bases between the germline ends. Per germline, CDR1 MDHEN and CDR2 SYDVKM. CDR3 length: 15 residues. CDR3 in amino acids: CASSLPQGSGNEQFF. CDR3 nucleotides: TGTGCCAGCAGTTTACCCCAGGGAAGCGGGAATGAGCAGTTCTTC.

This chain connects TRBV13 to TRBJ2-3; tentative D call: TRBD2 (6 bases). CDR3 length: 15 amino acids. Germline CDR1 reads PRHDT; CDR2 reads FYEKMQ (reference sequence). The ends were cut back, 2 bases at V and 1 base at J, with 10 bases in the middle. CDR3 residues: CASSLWDLRTDTQYF. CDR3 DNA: TGTGCCAGCAGCTTATGGGACTTGCGCACAGATACGCAGTATTTT.

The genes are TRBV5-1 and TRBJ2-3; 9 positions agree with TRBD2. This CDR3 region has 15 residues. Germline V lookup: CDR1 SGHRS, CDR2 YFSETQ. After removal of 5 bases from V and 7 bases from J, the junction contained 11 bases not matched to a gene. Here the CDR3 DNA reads TGCGCCAGCAGTTATAGCGGGGGCCCTCTAAATACGCAGTATTTT. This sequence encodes CASSYSGGPLNTQYF.

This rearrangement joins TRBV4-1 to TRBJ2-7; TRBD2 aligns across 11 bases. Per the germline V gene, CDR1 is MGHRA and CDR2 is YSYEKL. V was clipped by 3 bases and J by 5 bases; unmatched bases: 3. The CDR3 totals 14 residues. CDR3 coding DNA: TGCGCCAGCAGCCAGACTAGCGGGGAGGACGAGCAGTACTTC. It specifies CASSQTSGEDEQYF.